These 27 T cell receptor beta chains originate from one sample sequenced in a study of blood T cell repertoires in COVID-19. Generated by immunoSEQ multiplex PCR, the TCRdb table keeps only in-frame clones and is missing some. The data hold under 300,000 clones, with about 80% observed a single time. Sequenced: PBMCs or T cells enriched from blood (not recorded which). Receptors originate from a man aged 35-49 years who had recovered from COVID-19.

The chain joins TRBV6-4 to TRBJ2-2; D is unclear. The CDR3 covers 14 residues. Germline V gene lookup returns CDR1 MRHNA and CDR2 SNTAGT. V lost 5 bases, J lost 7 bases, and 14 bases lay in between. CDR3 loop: CASSPQRYGGELFF. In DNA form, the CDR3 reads TGTGCCAGCAGTCCCCAGAGGTACGGCGGGGAGCTGTTTTTT.

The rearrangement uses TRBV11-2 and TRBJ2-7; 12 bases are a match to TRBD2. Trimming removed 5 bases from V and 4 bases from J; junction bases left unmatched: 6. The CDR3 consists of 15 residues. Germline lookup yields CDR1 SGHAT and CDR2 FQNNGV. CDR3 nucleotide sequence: TGTGCCAGCAGCCAGGGACTAGCGGGCACGTACGAGCAGTACTTC. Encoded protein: CASSQGLAGTYEQYF.

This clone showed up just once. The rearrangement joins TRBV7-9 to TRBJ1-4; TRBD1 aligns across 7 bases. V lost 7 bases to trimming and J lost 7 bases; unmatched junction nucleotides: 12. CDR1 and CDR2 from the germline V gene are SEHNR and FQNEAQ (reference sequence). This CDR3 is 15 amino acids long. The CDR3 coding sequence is TGTGCCAGCAACAAAGTGACAGGGCCTTTTGAAAAACTGTTTTTT. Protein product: CASNKVTGPFEKLFF.

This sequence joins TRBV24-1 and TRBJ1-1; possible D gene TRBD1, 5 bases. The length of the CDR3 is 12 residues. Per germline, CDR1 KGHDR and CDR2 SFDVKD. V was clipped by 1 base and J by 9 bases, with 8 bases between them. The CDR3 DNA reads TGTGCCACCAGTGATTTTGGGGGGAAAGCTTTCTTT. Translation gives CATSDFGGKAFF.

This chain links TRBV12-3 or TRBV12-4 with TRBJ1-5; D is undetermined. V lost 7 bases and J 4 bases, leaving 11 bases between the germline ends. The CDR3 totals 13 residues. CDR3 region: CASTAEYNQPQHF. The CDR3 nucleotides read TGTGCCAGCACGGCGGAGTATAATCAGCCCCAGCATTTT.

The CDR3 spells CASRQGYFNSPLHF. CDR3 in DNA: TGTGCCAGCAGACAGGGTTACTTTAATTCACCCCTCCACTTT. This chain connects TRBV6-5 to TRBJ1-6; a weak D match, TRBD1 (6 bases). The CDR3 covers 14 residues. The V end was cut by 6 bases, the J end by 6 bases, with 12 bases between. In germline, CDR1 is MNHEY, CDR2 SVGAGI.

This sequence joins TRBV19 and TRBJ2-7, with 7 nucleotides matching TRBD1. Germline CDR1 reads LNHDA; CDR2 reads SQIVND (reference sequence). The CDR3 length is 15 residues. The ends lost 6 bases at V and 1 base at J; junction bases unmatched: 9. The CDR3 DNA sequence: TGTGCCAGTAGAACGACAGGGATTAGTTCCTACGAGCAGTACTTC. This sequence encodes CASRTTGISSYEQYF.

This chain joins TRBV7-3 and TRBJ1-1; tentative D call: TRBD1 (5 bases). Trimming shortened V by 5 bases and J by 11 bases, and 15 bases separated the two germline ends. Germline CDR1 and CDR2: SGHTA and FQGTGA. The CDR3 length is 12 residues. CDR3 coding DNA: TGTGCCAGCAGCCTCCGGGGGATCGGCGCTTTCTTT. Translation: CASSLRGIGAFF.

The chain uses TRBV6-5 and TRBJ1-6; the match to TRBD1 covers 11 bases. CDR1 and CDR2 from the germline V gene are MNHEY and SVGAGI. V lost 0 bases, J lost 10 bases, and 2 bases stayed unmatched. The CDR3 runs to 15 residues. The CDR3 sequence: CASSYSGTGGSPLHF. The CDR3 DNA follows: TGTGCCAGCAGTTACTCCGGGACAGGGGGGTCACCCCTCCACTTT.

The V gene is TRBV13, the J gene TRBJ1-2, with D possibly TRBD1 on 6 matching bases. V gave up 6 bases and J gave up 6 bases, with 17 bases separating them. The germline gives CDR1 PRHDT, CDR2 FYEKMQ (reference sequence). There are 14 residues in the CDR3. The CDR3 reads CASRAGAYSDGYTF. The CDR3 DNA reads TGTGCCAGCAGGGCAGGGGCTTATTCCGATGGCTACACCTTC.

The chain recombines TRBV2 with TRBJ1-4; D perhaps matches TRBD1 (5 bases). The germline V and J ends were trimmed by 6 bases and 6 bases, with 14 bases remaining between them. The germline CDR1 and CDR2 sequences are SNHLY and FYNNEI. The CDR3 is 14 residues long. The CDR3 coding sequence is TGTGCCAGCAGGGTGACCGGGGGGGATGAAAAACTGTTTTTT. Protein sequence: CASRVTGGDEKLFF.

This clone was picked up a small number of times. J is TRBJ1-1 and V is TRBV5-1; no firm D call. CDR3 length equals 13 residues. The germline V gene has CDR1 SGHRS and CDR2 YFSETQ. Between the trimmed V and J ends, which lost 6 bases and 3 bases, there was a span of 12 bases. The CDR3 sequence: CASKKEGDTEAFF. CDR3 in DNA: TGCGCCAGCAAAAAGGAAGGAGACACTGAAGCTTTCTTT.

The CDR3 nucleotides are TGTGCCAGCAGCCCTCCTCGACTAGCGGGGGTCAATGAGCAGTTCTTC. Its protein product is CASSPPRLAGVNEQFF. This chain uses TRBV5-4 with TRBJ2-1; 12 bases align to TRBD2. Germline V CDR1 and CDR2: SGHNT, YYREEE (reference sequence). The V and J ends lost 4 bases and 6 bases, in that order; junction bases with no gene match: 8. This CDR3 is 16 amino acids long.

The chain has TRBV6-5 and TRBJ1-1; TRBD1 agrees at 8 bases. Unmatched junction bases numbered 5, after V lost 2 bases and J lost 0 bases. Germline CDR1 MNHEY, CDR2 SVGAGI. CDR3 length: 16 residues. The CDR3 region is CASSYPTGGMNTEAFF. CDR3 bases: TGTGCCAGCAGTTACCCCACAGGGGGGATGAACACTGAAGCTTTCTTT.

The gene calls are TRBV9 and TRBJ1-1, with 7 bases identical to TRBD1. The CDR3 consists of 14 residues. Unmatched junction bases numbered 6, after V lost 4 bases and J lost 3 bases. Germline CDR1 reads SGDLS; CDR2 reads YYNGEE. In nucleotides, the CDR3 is TGTGCCAGCAGCTCCTCTCAGGGGGACACTGAAGCTTTCTTT. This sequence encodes CASSSSQGDTEAFF.

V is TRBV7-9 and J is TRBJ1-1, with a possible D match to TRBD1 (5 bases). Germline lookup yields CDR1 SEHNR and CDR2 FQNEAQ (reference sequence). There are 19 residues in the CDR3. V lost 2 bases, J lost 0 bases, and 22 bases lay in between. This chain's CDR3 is CASSLRPSGGNRMNTEAFF. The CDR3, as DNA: TGTGCCAGCAGCTTAAGACCCAGTGGGGGGAATCGGATGAACACTGAAGCTTTCTTT.

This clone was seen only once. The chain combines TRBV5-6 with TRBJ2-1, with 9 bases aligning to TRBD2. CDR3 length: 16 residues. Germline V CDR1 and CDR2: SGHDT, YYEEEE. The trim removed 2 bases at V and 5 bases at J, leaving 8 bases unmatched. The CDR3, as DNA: TGTGCCAGCAGCTTCGGCCCCAGCGGGAGGAACAATGAGCAGTTCTTC. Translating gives CASSFGPSGRNNEQFF.

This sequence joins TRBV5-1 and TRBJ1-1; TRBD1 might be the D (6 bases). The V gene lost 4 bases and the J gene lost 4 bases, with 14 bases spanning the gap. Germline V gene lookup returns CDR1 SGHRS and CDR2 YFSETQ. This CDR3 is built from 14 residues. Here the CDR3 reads CASSVEGEGTEAFF. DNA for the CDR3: TGCGCCAGCAGCGTTGAGGGGGAGGGCACTGAAGCTTTCTTT. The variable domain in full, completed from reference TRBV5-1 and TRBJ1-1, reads KAGVTQTPRYLIKTRGQQVTLSCSPISGHRSVSWYQQTPGQGLQFLFEYFSETQRNKGNFPGRFSGRQFSNSRSEMNVSTLELGDSALYLCASSVEGEGTEAFFGQGTRLTVV.

The CDR3 sequence is CASSSGYNSPLHF. CDR3 coding DNA: TGTGCCAGCAGCTCAGGGTATAATTCACCCCTCCACTTT. J is TRBJ1-6 and V is TRBV7-8, with D perhaps matching TRBD1 (5 bases). The CDR3 totals 13 residues. From germline, CDR1 is SGHVS and CDR2 FQNEAQ. V shed 4 bases and J shed 4 bases, with 5 bases lying between them. Complete variable domain (other parts from reference TRBV7-8 and TRBJ1-6): GAGVSQSPRYKVAKRGQDVALRCDPISGHVSLFWYQQALGQGPEFLTYFQNEAQLDKSGLPSDRFFAERPEGSVSTLKIQRTQQEDSAVYLCASSSGYNSPLHFGNGTRLTVT.

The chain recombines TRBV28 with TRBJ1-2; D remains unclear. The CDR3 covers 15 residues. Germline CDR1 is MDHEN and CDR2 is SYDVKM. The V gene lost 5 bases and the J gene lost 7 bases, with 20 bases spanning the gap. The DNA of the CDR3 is TGTGCCAGCAGTCCCGAGGGTTATAGGGATGGTGGCTACACCTTC. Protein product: CASSPEGYRDGGYTF.

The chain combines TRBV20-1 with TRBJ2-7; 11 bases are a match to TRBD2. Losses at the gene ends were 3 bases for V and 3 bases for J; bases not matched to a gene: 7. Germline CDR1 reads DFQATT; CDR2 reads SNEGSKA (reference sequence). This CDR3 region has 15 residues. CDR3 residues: CSASPRLAGIYEQYF. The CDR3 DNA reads TGCAGTGCTAGTCCAAGACTAGCGGGAATCTACGAGCAGTACTTC.

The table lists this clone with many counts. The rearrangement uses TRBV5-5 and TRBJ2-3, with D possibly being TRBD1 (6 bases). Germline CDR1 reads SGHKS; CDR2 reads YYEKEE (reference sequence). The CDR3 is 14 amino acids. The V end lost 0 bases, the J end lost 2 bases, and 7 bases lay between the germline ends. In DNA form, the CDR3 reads TGTGCCAGCAGCTTGGGACAGGACACAGATACGCAGTATTTT. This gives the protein CASSLGQDTDTQYF.

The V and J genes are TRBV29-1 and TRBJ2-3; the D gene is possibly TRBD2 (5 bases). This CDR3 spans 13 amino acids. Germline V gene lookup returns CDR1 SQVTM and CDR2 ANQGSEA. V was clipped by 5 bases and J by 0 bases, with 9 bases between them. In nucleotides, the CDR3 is TGCAGCGTTACGAGGACTAGCACAGATACGCAGTATTTT. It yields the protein CSVTRTSTDTQYF.

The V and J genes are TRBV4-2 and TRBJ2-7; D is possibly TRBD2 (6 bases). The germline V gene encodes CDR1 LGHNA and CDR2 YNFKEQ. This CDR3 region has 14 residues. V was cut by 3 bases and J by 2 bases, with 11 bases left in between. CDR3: CASSQGLDTYEQYF. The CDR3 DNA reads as TGTGCCAGCAGCCAGGGACTCGACACCTACGAGCAGTACTTC.

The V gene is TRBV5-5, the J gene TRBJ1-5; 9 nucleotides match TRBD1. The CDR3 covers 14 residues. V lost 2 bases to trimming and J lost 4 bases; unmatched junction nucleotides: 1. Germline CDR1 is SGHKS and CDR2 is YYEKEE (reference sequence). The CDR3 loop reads CASSFGTGNQPQHF. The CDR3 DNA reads TGTGCCAGCAGCTTTGGGACAGGGAATCAGCCCCAGCATTTT.

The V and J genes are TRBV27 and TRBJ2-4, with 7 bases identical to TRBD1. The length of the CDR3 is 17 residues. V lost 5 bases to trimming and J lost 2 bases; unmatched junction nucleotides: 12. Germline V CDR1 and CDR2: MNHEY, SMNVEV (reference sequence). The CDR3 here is CASSPHLTGQTKNIQYF. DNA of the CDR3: TGTGCCAGCAGTCCTCATCTGACGGGACAGACCAAAAACATTCAGTACTTC.

CDR3 DNA: TGTGCCAGCAGCGTAGGGGGACAGGGTCGCTCACCCCTCCACTTT. This translates into CASSVGGQGRSPLHF. J is TRBJ1-6 and V is TRBV9; 9 bases map to TRBD1. Germline-derived CDR1 and CDR2 are SGDLS and YYNGEE. With 0 bases clipped from V and 10 bases from J, the junction kept 5 bases outside the gene matches. CDR3 size: 15 residues.